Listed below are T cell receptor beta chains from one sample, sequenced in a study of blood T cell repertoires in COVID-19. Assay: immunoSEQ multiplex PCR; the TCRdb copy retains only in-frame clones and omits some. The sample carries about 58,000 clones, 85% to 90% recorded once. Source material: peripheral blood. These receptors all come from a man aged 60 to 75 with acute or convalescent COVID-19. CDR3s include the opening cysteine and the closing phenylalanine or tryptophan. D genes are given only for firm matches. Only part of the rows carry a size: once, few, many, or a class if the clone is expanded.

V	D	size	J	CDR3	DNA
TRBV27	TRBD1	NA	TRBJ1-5	CASSPGTGAQPQHF	TGTGCCAGCAGTCCGGGGACAGGGGCTCAGCCCCAGCATTTT
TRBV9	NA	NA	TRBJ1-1	CASKQVMNTEAFF	TGTGCCAGCAAACAGGTAATGAACACTGAAGCTTTCTTT
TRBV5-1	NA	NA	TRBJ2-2	CASSKTWNTGELFF	TGCGCCAGCAGCAAGACATGGAACACCGGGGAGCTGTTTTTT
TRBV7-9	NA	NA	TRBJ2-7	CASSLGTVPYEQYF	TGTGCCAGCAGCTTAGGGACAGTGCCCTACGAGCAGTACTTC
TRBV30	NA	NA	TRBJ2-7	CASDFVASQNIYEQYF	TGTGCCTCGGATTTTGTTGCTAGCCAGAATATCTACGAGCAGTACTTC
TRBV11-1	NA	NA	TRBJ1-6	CASSFDRTNSPLHF	TGTGCCAGCAGCTTTGACAGGACGAATTCACCCCTCCACTTT
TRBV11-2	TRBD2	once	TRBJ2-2	CASIAGVTGTSVPTGELFF	TGTGCCAGCATCGCAGGGGTCACCGGGACTAGCGTACCCACCGGGGAGCTGTTTTTT
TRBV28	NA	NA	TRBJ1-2	CASSYRDRVYGYTF	TGTGCCAGCAGTTACAGGGACCGTGTCTATGGCTACACCTTC
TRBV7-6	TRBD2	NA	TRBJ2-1	CASSFRGSSYNEQFF	TGTGCCAGCAGCTTTCGCGGGAGCTCCTACAATGAGCAGTTCTTC
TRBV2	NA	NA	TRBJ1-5	CASDPGMDGNQPQHF	TGTGCCAGCGATCCGGGGATGGACGGCAATCAGCCCCAGCATTTT
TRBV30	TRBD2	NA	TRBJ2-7	CAWARGGSGDEQYF	TGTGCCTGGGCCCGGGGGGGGTCTGGCGACGAGCAGTACTTC
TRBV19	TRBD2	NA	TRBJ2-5	CASSPNPTSGRFQETQYF	TGTGCCAGTAGTCCCAACCCCACTAGCGGGAGGTTCCAAGAGACCCAGTACTTC
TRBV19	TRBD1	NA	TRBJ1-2	CASRDPGQVYGYTF	TGTGCCAGTAGAGACCCTGGACAGGTCTATGGCTACACCTTC
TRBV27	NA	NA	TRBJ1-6	CASSWTRGEESPLHF	TGTGCCAGCAGTTGGACCCGGGGAGAGGAATCACCCCTCCACTTT
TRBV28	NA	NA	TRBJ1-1	CASSLSLSAEAFF	TGTGCCAGCAGTTTATCCCTCTCAGCTGAAGCTTTCTTT
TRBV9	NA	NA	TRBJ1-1	CASSGGGDHTEAFF	TGTGCCAGCAGCGGCGGAGGGGATCACACTGAAGCTTTCTTT
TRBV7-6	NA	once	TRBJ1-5	CASSALGGSPQHF	TGTGCCAGCAGCGCCCTAGGAGGATCGCCCCAGCATTTT
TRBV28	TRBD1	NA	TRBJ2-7	CASSPPRPGTGGGYEQYF	TGTGCCAGCAGTCCCCCGCGTCCCGGGACAGGGGGCGGGTACGAGCAGTACTTC
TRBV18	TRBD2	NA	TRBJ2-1	CASSPTSGRSYNEQFF	TGTGCCAGCTCACCAACTAGCGGGCGTTCCTACAATGAGCAGTTCTTC
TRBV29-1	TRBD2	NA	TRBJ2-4	CSVGFGGRGDIQYF	TGCAGCGTTGGATTCGGCGGGAGGGGGGACATTCAGTACTTC
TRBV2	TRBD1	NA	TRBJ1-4	CASSGGQATNEKLFF	TGTGCCAGCAGTGGGGGACAGGCAACTAATGAAAAACTGTTTTTT
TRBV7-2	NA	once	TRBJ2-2	CASSPDPGHINTGELFF	TGTGCCAGCAGCCCTGACCCGGGACACATAAACACCGGGGAGCTGTTTTTT
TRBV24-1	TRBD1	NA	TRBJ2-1	CATSDRQGLNEQFF	TGTGCCACCAGTGACCGACAGGGTTTGAATGAGCAGTTCTTC
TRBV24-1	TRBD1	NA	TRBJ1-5	CATSDSERTGSNQPQHF	TGTGCCACCAGTGATTCGGAAAGGACAGGTAGCAATCAGCCCCAGCATTTT
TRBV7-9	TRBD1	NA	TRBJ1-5	CASSLSGKGGKQPQHF	TGTGCCAGCAGCTTATCGGGTAAAGGGGGCAAACAGCCCCAGCATTTT
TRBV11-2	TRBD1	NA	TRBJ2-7	CASSLDKMVTGTAYF	TGTGCCAGCAGCTTAGATAAAATGGTCACCGGGACAGCTTACTTC
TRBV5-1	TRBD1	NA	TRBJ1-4	CASSTDRRNEKLFF	TGCGCCAGCAGCACGGACAGGAGGAATGAAAAACTGTTTTTT
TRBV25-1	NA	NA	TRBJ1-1	CASSEHVNTEAFF	TGTGCCAGCAGTGAACATGTGAACACTGAAGCTTTCTTT
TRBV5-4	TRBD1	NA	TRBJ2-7	CASRPWTGPTYEQYF	TGTGCCAGCAGACCCTGGACAGGGCCGACCTACGAGCAGTACTTC
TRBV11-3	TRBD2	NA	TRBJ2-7	CASSLRGTSGSHEQYF	TGTGCCAGCAGCTTACGAGGGACTAGCGGGAGCCACGAGCAGTACTTC
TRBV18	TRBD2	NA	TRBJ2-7	CASSPGTSGTSYEQYF	TGTGCCAGCTCACCGGGGACTAGCGGGACCTCCTACGAGCAGTACTTC